This T cell receptor beta chain was identified in a study of cytomegalovirus exposure and HLA in healthy donors. The germline V gene has CDR1 LNHDA and CDR2 SQIVND (reference sequence). The CDR3 loop spans 15 amino acids. The ends were cut back, 1 base at V and 7 bases at J, with 14 bases in the middle. Amplification used 60 Vbeta primers and 13 Jbeta primers. The data were produced by immunoSEQ multiplex PCR, yet TCRdb's version contains in-frame clones alone and is incomplete. Of roughly 140,000 clones in the sample, 76% are singletons; the top ten hold under 2%. In this sample, this clone turned up a few times.

The sample comprised PBMCs. This receptor was identified in a woman aged 40-49 years in good health and CMV-seronegative. The chain uses TRBV19 and TRBJ1-5; D is uncertain. The CDR3 here is CASSIGFGVGQPQHF. The CDR3 coding sequence is TGTGCCAGTAGTATAGGTTTCGGGGTTGGACAGCCCCAGCATTTT.